The TCR beta chain under discussion was sequenced for a study of T cells after yellow fever vaccination. General study points: Researchers report a weaker secondary response that nonetheless peaked faster, day 5 versus 15.

In this sample, this clonotype turned up many times. The antigen remains undetermined. TCRdb called the 5' RACE reads again in MiXCR, with one record for every CDR3 protein. The table shows some 120,000 distinct CDR3 sequences, with around 8.6% occurring only once. The sample consisted of CD8+ T cells sorted from PBMCs, taken 45 days after the yellow fever booster vaccination. This receptor was obtained from a man between 25 and 39 years old who received the YFV17D yellow fever vaccine.

This chain's CDR3 is CASSLELAGGQETQYF. CDR3 DNA: TGTGCCAGCAGCTTAGAACTAGCGGGAGGCCAAGAGACCCAGTACTTC. The chain has TRBV11-2 and TRBJ2-5; 12 bases align to TRBD2. This CDR3 has 16 amino acids. Germline CDR1 and CDR2: SGHAT and FQNNGV. V dropped 0 bases and J dropped 1; count of bases not matched to a gene: 0.